This is a list of T cell receptor beta chains from one sample in a study of technical replicates of blood from several donors. The data were produced by immunoSEQ multiplex PCR, yet TCRdb's version contains in-frame clones alone and is incomplete. This table has under 90,000 clones, approximately 97% appearing once. The sample comprised T cells isolated from PBMCs. The receptors here all came from a human donor in good health. The CDR3 runs from the conserved cysteine through the conserved F or W. D genes are given only for firm matches. Part of the rows lack a size; the others show once, few, many or a class for expanded clones.

clone size,V gene,D gene,J gene,CDR3 protein,CDR3 DNA
NA,TRBV4-1,TRBD1,TRBJ1-5,CASSQDPSSTGMRQPQHF,TGCGCCAGCAGCCAAGATCCCTCCTCGACAGGGATGAGACAGCCCCAGCATTTT
NA,TRBV2,TRBD1,TRBJ1-5,CASSGPGQNGYSNQPQHF,TGTGCCAGCAGTGGACCGGGACAGAATGGATATAGCAATCAGCCCCAGCATTTT
NA,TRBV13,NA,TRBJ2-7,CASSLVVGAYEQYF,TGTGCCAGCAGCTTAGTAGTCGGGGCCTACGAGCAGTACTTC
NA,TRBV29-1,TRBD1,TRBJ2-7,CSVRDRGRTSYEQYF,TGCAGCGTGAGGGACAGGGGGCGGACCTCCTACGAGCAGTACTTC
NA,TRBV2,NA,TRBJ2-7,CASSDVGRPSYEQYF,TGTGCCAGCAGTGACGTCGGGAGACCCTCCTACGAGCAGTACTTC
NA,TRBV7-8,NA,TRBJ2-1,CASSARVSSYNEQFF,TGTGCCAGCAGCGCGAGGGTCAGCTCCTACAATGAGCAGTTCTTC
once,TRBV6-1,NA,TRBJ2-7,CASSHQTSSSYEQYF,TGTGCCAGCAGTCACCAGACAAGTAGCTCCTACGAGCAGTACTTC
NA,TRBV4-2,TRBD1,TRBJ1-1,CASSPRGLGTEAFF,TGTGCCAGCAGCCCTAGGGGGCTAGGCACTGAAGCTTTCTTT
NA,TRBV11-1,NA,TRBJ2-3,CASSPRLGGTQYF,TGTGCCAGCAGCCCGCGACTAGGTGGTACGCAGTATTTT
NA,TRBV5-6,TRBD2,TRBJ2-1,CASNRRLAANEQFF,TGTGCCAGCAACCGCCGACTAGCGGCAAATGAGCAGTTCTTC
NA,TRBV29-1,TRBD2,TRBJ2-3,CSVDGTSGDTDTQYF,TGCAGCGTTGATGGAACTAGCGGGGACACAGATACGCAGTATTTT
NA,TRBV11-2,NA,TRBJ1-2,CASSLVGAGGGYTF,TGTGCCAGCAGCTTAGTAGGGGCCGGTGGGGGCTACACCTTC
NA,TRBV2,NA,TRBJ2-7,CASSAGYEQYF,TGTGCCAGCAGTGCAGGCTACGAGCAGTACTTC
NA,TRBV5-1,NA,TRBJ1-1,CASSPRGWGTEAFF,TGCGCCAGCAGCCCCAGGGGTTGGGGCACTGAAGCTTTCTTT
NA,TRBV4-1,NA,TRBJ2-2,CASSQERVTGELFF,TGCGCCAGCAGCCAAGAACGGGTAACCGGGGAGCTGTTTTTT
NA,TRBV5-1,TRBD2,TRBJ2-5,CASSSGTRETQYF,TGCGCCAGCAGCTCCGGGACTAGGGAGACCCAGTACTTC
NA,TRBV6-4,TRBD2,TRBJ2-2,CASSGLATGELFF,TGTGCCAGCTCGGGACTAGCCACCGGGGAGCTGTTTTTT
NA,TRBV30,NA,TRBJ2-7,CAWTPTGPYF,TGTGCCTGGACCCCGACAGGCCCCTACTTC
few,TRBV2,NA,TRBJ1-6,CASHVSDNSPLHF,TGTGCCAGCCATGTCTCGGATAATTCACCCCTCCACTTT
NA,TRBV5-1,TRBD2,TRBJ2-7,CASSWGLAGGPSPQEYF,TGCGCCAGCAGCTGGGGACTAGCGGGAGGTCCCTCACCCCAGGAGTACTTC
NA,TRBV11-3,TRBD2,TRBJ2-1,CASSRLAGVNEQFF,TGTGCCAGCAGCCGTCTAGCGGGAGTCAATGAGCAGTTCTTC
NA,TRBV18,TRBD2,TRBJ2-5,CASSPQASGETQYF,TGTGCCAGCTCACCACAGGCTAGCGGGGAGACCCAGTACTTC
NA,TRBV7-9,TRBD2,TRBJ2-1,CASSLSTGREFF,TGTGCCAGCAGCTTATCGACGGGGAGGGAGTTCTTC
NA,TRBV4-1,TRBD2,TRBJ2-4,CASSPLSGRGSKNIQYF,TGCGCCAGCAGCCCTTTGAGCGGGAGGGGGTCCAAAAACATTCAGTACTTC
NA,TRBV4-1,TRBD1,TRBJ1-1,CASSRLRTGDTEAFF,TGCGCCAGCAGCCGCCTTCGGACAGGGGACACTGAAGCTTTCTTT
NA,TRBV30,TRBD1,TRBJ1-1,CAWIFGTGDTEAFF,TGTGCCTGGATTTTTGGGACAGGGGATACTGAAGCTTTCTTT
NA,TRBV27,NA,TRBJ2-1,CASSSLVDEQFF,TGTGCCAGCAGTTCACTAGTGGATGAGCAGTTCTTC
NA,TRBV29-1,NA,TRBJ2-2,CSALRAGELFF,TGCAGCGCTCTCAGGGCCGGGGAGCTGTTTTTT
NA,TRBV19,TRBD1,TRBJ1-2,CASSITGTGEGYTF,TGTGCCAGTAGTATTACCGGGACAGGGGAAGGCTACACCTTC
NA,TRBV5-1,NA,TRBJ1-1,CASRLAEQNTEAFF,TGCGCCAGCAGGCTAGCGGAACAGAACACTGAAGCTTTCTTT
few,TRBV11-3,TRBD2,TRBJ2-7,CASSLGDWRGSDEQYF,TGTGCCAGCAGCTTAGGGGATTGGCGGGGGTCTGATGAGCAGTACTTC
few,TRBV6-1,TRBD1,TRBJ2-7,CASSESPTGAIYEQYF,TGTGCCAGCAGTGAAAGTCCGACAGGGGCGATCTACGAGCAGTACTTC
NA,TRBV29-1,NA,TRBJ2-7,CSVEGGKRDEQYF,TGCAGCGTTGAAGGGGGCAAACGGGACGAGCAGTACTTC
once,TRBV7-8,TRBD1,TRBJ1-5,CASSPRTGQPQHF,TGTGCCAGCAGCCCCAGGACAGGCCAGCCCCAGCATTTT
NA,TRBV10-2,TRBD2,TRBJ2-1,CASRLAGGSSYNEQFF,TGCGCCAGCAGACTAGCGGGGGGTAGCTCCTACAATGAGCAGTTCTTC
NA,TRBV4-1,NA,TRBJ1-2,CASSKEQGVGYGYTF,TGCGCCAGCAGCAAAGAACAGGGTGTGGGCTATGGCTACACCTTC
NA,TRBV7-6,TRBD1,TRBJ2-7,CASSLGGTGTIEQYF,TGTGCCAGCAGCTTAGGAGGGACAGGGACTATCGAGCAGTACTTC
NA,TRBV19,NA,TRBJ2-5,CASSYPGETQYF,TGTGCCAGTTCCTACCCCGGAGAGACCCAGTACTTC
NA,TRBV4-1,NA,TRBJ1-1,CASSQGTKPEAFF,TGCGCCAGCAGCCAAGGTACGAAGCCTGAAGCTTTCTTT
once,TRBV7-2,NA,TRBJ2-7,CASSLKPVMYEQYF,TGTGCCAGCAGCTTAAAGCCCGTTATGTACGAGCAGTACTTC